One and the same sample provided the 24 T cell receptor beta chains below, sequenced in a study of shared clonotypes between healthy human individuals. Generated by immunoSEQ multiplex PCR, the TCRdb table keeps only in-frame clones and is missing some. The sample has about 340,000 clones, more than 60% seen once. Sequencing used memory CD4+ T cells sorted from blood. Subset here: CD45RA-negative fraction. The receptors were gathered from a man aged 25 to 45 in good health.

This clone was recorded only once. The chain employs TRBV18 and TRBJ1-5; weak D call: TRBD1 (6 bases). This CDR3 contains 16 residues. Germline values: CDR1 KGHSH, CDR2 LQKENI. The V end lost 1 base, the J end lost 2 bases, and 12 bases lay between the germline ends. Here the CDR3 reads CASSPQGGGGNQPQHF. DNA for the CDR3: TGTGCCAGCTCACCACAGGGAGGGGGGGGCAATCAGCCCCAGCATTTT.

The chain is built from TRBV29-1 and TRBJ2-7, with 12 bases identical to TRBD2. Germline-derived CDR1 and CDR2 are SQVTM and ANQGSEA. The J segment lost 2 bases and the V segment lost 6 bases, leaving 17 bases of the junction unmatched. This CDR3 comprises 18 residues. CDR3 residues: CSVEGLAGGNRNPYEQYF. CDR3 in DNA: TGCAGCGTAGAGGGGCTAGCGGGAGGGAATAGGAATCCCTACGAGCAGTACTTC.

The sample holds many counts of this clone. V gene TRBV18 combines with J gene TRBJ2-7; 13 nucleotides agree with TRBD2. The V gene end was trimmed by 2 bases and the J gene end by 5 bases; junction bases not matched to a gene: 18. The CDR3 totals 20 residues. Germline CDR1 and CDR2: KGHSH and LQKENI. This chain's CDR3 is CASSPITGLAGVLERDEQYF. The CDR3 bases are TGTGCCAGCTCACCAATCACTGGACTAGCGGGAGTATTAGAGAGGGACGAGCAGTACTTC.

The chain employs TRBV28 and TRBJ2-7, with 11 bases matching TRBD2. The junction had 12 bases not matched to a gene; V was cut back by 5 bases and J by 3 bases. CDR3 length equals 17 residues. The germline gives CDR1 MDHEN, CDR2 SYDVKM. CDR3 in DNA: TGTGCCAGCAGTGCCCTTCTAGCGGGAGGAGCTTTCTACGAGCAGTACTTC. It is translated as CASSALLAGGAFYEQYF. Drawing the rest from reference TRBV28 and TRBJ2-7, the complete variable domain is DVKVTQSSRYLVKRTGEKVFLECVQDMDHENMFWYRQDPGLGLRLIYFSYDVKMKEKGDIPEGYSVSREKKERFSLILESASTNQTSMYLCASSALLAGGAFYEQYFGPGTRLTVT.

The chain couples TRBV10-2 to TRBJ2-5, with 9 bases that match TRBD1. This CDR3 region has 13 residues. From germline, CDR1 is WSHSY and CDR2 SAAADI. Trimming removed 6 bases from V and 5 bases from J; junction bases left unmatched: 4. CDR3 DNA sequence: TGCGCCAGCAGACAGGGGGCAGCGGAGACCCAGTACTTC. Encoded protein: CASRQGAAETQYF.

At least ten counts were recorded for this clone. The V and J genes are TRBV19 and TRBJ1-5, with D possibly TRBD1 on 6 matching bases. From germline, CDR1 is LNHDA and CDR2 SQIVND (reference sequence). The CDR3 is 13 amino acids. V lost 10 bases and J 8 bases, leaving 18 bases between the germline ends. CDR3 residues: CATTGSILEPQHF. DNA of the CDR3: TGTGCCACAACAGGGTCGATTTTAGAGCCCCAGCATTTT. The full variable domain, rest sourced from reference TRBV19 and TRBJ1-5, is DGGITQSPKYLFRKEGQNVTLSCEQNLNHDAMYWYRQDPGQGLRLIYYSQIVNDFQKGDIAEGYSVSREKKESFPLTVTSAQKNPTAFYLCATTGSILEPQHFGDGTRLSIL.

This chain connects TRBV18 to TRBJ1-2, with D perhaps matching TRBD1 (6 bases). The V end was cut by 3 bases, the J end by 8 bases, with 13 bases between. The CDR3 contains 13 residues. The germline CDR1 and CDR2 sequences are KGHSH and LQKENI. CDR3 DNA sequence: TGTGCCAGCTCACCGGATGGCGGGGGCGGCTACACCTTC. Amino acid sequence: CASSPDGGGGYTF.

Only one count was recorded for this clone. The rearrangement joins TRBV29-1 to TRBJ1-3; maybe TRBD1 (6 bases). From germline, CDR1 is SQVTM and CDR2 ANQGSEA. V lost 4 bases and J lost 3, with 16 bases in between. This CDR3 is 15 amino acids long. The CDR3 protein is CSVGAGADGGNTIYF. DNA of the CDR3: TGCAGCGTTGGCGCGGGGGCGGATGGTGGAAACACCATATATTTT. The full variable domain, completed using reference TRBV29-1 and TRBJ1-3, is SAVISQKPSRDICQRGTSLTIQCQVDSQVTMMFWYRQQPGQSLTLIATANQGSEATYESGFVIDKFPISRPNLTFSTLTVSNMSPEDSSIYLCSVGAGADGGNTIYFGEGSWLTVV.

The rearrangement links TRBV5-1 to TRBJ2-2, with unresolved D. V was trimmed by 3 bases and J by 5 bases, leaving 8 bases between them. The germline gives CDR1 SGHRS, CDR2 YFSETQ. This CDR3 is 13 amino acids long. CDR3 protein: CASSSQTTGELFF. The CDR3 nucleotides read TGCGCCAGCAGCTCGCAGACTACCGGGGAGCTGTTTTTT. Together with reference TRBV5-1 and TRBJ2-2, the CDR3 gives the full variable domain: KAGVTQTPRYLIKTRGQQVTLSCSPISGHRSVSWYQQTPGQGLQFLFEYFSETQRNKGNFPGRFSGRQFSNSRSEMNVSTLELGDSALYLCASSSQTTGELFFGEGSRLTVL.

The chain employs TRBV30 and TRBJ2-7; 8 nucleotides agree with TRBD1. The trim removed 5 bases at V and 6 bases at J, leaving 6 bases unmatched. The CDR3 runs 12 residues. CDR1 is GTSNPN, CDR2 SVGIG, per germline (reference sequence). The CDR3 sequence is CAWAGQVSEQYF. CDR3 in DNA: TGTGCCTGGGCGGGACAGGTGAGCGAGCAGTACTTC.

The chain combines TRBV28 with TRBJ2-7; D is unclear. Germline values: CDR1 MDHEN, CDR2 SYDVKM. CDR3 length: 12 amino acids. Trimming stripped 2 bases from V and 6 bases from J, with 8 bases between. The CDR3 DNA reads as TGTGCCAGCAGTTTAGGTCGCGGCGAGCAGTACTTC. It encodes CASSLGRGEQYF.

The chain links TRBV29-1 to TRBJ2-1, with 12 bases that match TRBD2. The CDR3 length is 15 residues. J was trimmed by 5 bases and V by 1 base; bases with no gene match: 3. Germline CDR1 and CDR2: SQVTM and ANQGSEA. The CDR3 sequence: CSVEGLAGADNEQFF. The CDR3 DNA reads TGCAGCGTTGAAGGACTAGCGGGAGCGGACAATGAGCAGTTCTTC.

Only a few counts were recorded for this clone. The rearrangement links TRBV14 to TRBJ2-1; D remains unclear. CDR1 SGHDN and CDR2 FVKESK come from the germline V gene. V was pared by 5 bases and J by 8 bases, with 22 bases between. CDR3 size: 16 residues. CDR3 coding DNA: TGTGCCAGCAGCGACCGACTTGGAGACCCTGACGATGAGCAGTTCTTC. Encoded protein: CASSDRLGDPDDEQFF.

The chain couples TRBV5-1 to TRBJ2-3, with no clear D. CDR1 SGHRS and CDR2 YFSETQ come from the germline V gene. The CDR3 extends over 15 amino acids. With 1 base removed from V and 3 bases from J, the gap between germline ends came to 12 bases. The DNA for the CDR3 is TGCGCCAGCAGCTTGTCACACGTTACAACAGATACGCAGTATTTT. Translation: CASSLSHVTTDTQYF. Full variable domain (outside the CDR3, taken from reference TRBV5-1 and TRBJ2-3): KAGVTQTPRYLIKTRGQQVTLSCSPISGHRSVSWYQQTPGQGLQFLFEYFSETQRNKGNFPGRFSGRQFSNSRSEMNVSTLELGDSALYLCASSLSHVTTDTQYFGPGTRLTVL.

The genes are TRBV5-4 and TRBJ2-4; 7 bases are shared with TRBD1. This CDR3 contains 14 residues. Germline V CDR1 and CDR2: SGHNT, YYREEE (reference sequence). V was pared by 4 bases and J by 6 bases, with 7 bases of the junction left unmatched. The CDR3 spells CASSQDREINIQYF. The CDR3 DNA reads TGTGCCAGCAGCCAAGACAGGGAGATAAACATTCAGTACTTC.

The V call is TRBV2, the J call TRBJ2-3; TRBD1 agrees at 8 bases. This CDR3 contains 15 residues. Trimming at V came to 6 bases and at J to 0 bases, leaving 5 bases not matched to a gene. Germline V CDR1 and CDR2: SNHLY, FYNNEI. This CDR3 reads CASRDRALSTDTQYF. The CDR3, as DNA: TGTGCCAGCAGGGACAGGGCGCTAAGCACAGATACGCAGTATTTT.

This chain uses TRBV6-6 with TRBJ2-2, with 12 bases that match TRBD2. Trimming at V came to 6 bases and at J to 6 bases, leaving 8 bases not matched to a gene. This CDR3 region has 16 residues. Germline V lookup: CDR1 MNHNY, CDR2 SVGAGI (reference sequence). The CDR3 nucleotides are TGTGCCAGCAGACCGGGGACTAGCGGGTTTGCCGGGGAGCTGTTTTTT. Its protein product is CASRPGTSGFAGELFF.

This chain links TRBV18 with TRBJ2-5, with D tentatively TRBD2 (5 bases). The V end was cut by 2 bases, the J end by 1 base, with 8 bases between. The CDR3 extends over 14 amino acids. Germline values: CDR1 KGHSH, CDR2 LQKENI. The CDR3 spells CASSPGSSQETQYF. Written as DNA, the CDR3 is TGTGCCAGCTCACCAGGGAGCAGCCAAGAGACCCAGTACTTC.

V gene TRBV29-1 combines with J gene TRBJ2-6; D gene unclear. The germline V and J ends were trimmed by 1 base and 0 bases, with 10 bases remaining between them. Germline assignment: CDR1 SQVTM and CDR2 ANQGSEA. The CDR3 totals 16 residues. CDR3 sequence reads: CSVEGTESSGANVLTF. CDR3 sequence (DNA): TGCAGCGTTGAAGGGACGGAAAGCTCTGGGGCCAACGTCCTGACTTTC.

This clone was detected a few times. V gene TRBV6-4 combines with J gene TRBJ2-1, with a weak D call TRBD2 (6 bases). The CDR3 sequence is 15 residues long. The germline V gene has CDR1 MRHNA and CDR2 SNTAGT. V lost 3 bases, J lost 1 base, and 10 bases lay in between. CDR3 sequence: CASSEASESYNEQFF. CDR3 nucleotides: TGTGCCAGCAGTGAGGCTAGCGAGTCCTACAATGAGCAGTTCTTC.

This clone was seen only a few times. The chain employs TRBV7-8 and TRBJ2-3; no reliable D call. This CDR3 has 14 residues. Germline assignment: CDR1 SGHVS and CDR2 FQNEAQ. V lost 2 bases and J 1 base, leaving 7 bases between the germline ends. CDR3 in DNA: TGTGCCAGCAGCTTATTTTTGGGCACAGATACGCAGTATTTT. Translating it yields CASSLFLGTDTQYF.

This clone was counted between two and nine times. The CDR3, as DNA: TGTGCCAGCAGTCGCGACTCTCAAAACACCGGGGAGCTGTTTTTT. This translates into CASSRDSQNTGELFF. V usage is TRBV6-5 and J usage is TRBJ2-2; D gene unclear. The germline V gene has CDR1 MNHEY and CDR2 SVGAGI. V was clipped by 5 bases and J by 2 bases, with 12 bases between them. The CDR3 is 15 amino acids.

The genes are TRBV28 and TRBJ2-3; TRBD2 aligns across 13 bases. Germline CDR1 and CDR2: MDHEN and SYDVKM. V was pared by 5 bases and J by 4 bases, with 0 bases of the junction left unmatched. This CDR3 contains 14 residues. CDR3 sequence reads: CASSGLAGADTQYF. The CDR3 DNA is TGTGCCAGCAGTGGACTAGCGGGAGCAGATACGCAGTATTTT.

In its sample, this clone was seen a few times. The chain is built from TRBV1 and TRBJ2-5; the table gives TRBD2 as D, unverified against the DNA. TRBV1 corresponds to a pseudogene. The CDR3 extends over 12 amino acids. CDR3 amino acids: CTSSLPPQTQYF. The CDR3 bases are TGCACCAGCAGCCTCCCTCCCCAGACCCAGTACTTC.